Below, 20 T cell receptor beta chains from the same sample are listed, as sequenced in a study of radiotherapy plus CTLA-4 blockade in lung cancer (dated by TCRdb to 2017 to 2018). Library method: the immunoSEQ multiplex PCR assay. TCRdb re-hosts the immuneACCESS table, in-frame sequences only. Its copies lack some clones; in the studies checked, an unresolved V gene accounts for under half of them, and the cause for the rest is not known. The sample table shows 110,000 or so clones, and roughly 74% are seen once. Roughly 5.3% of the sample rests with the top ten. This sample comprised peripheral blood, obtained from a patient treated with radiotherapy plus ipilimumab. The source is a human donor with non-small cell lung cancer who had a partial response to radiotherapy plus ipilimumab.

The chain carries TRBV5-1 and TRBJ1-4; TRBD1 matches at 10 bases. Germline lookup yields CDR1 SGHRS and CDR2 YFSETQ. CDR3 size: 16 residues. Trimming removed 4 bases from V and 4 bases from J; junction bases left unmatched: 7. CDR3 sequence (DNA): TGCGCCAGCAGCCGCCGACAGGGGGCTGGTAATGAAAAACTGTTTTTT. As protein: CASSRRQGAGNEKLFF.

This clone has a single count. The rearrangement links TRBV6-1 to TRBJ2-7, with 7 bases aligning to TRBD1. The CDR3 loop spans 14 amino acids. Germline values: CDR1 MNHNS, CDR2 SASEGT. The junction had 10 bases not matched to a gene; V was cut back by 7 bases and J by 4 bases. This chain's CDR3 is CASTSRDRDYEQYF. The CDR3 DNA follows: TGTGCCAGCACTTCCCGGGACAGAGATTACGAGCAGTACTTC.

The chain joins TRBV2 to TRBJ2-2, with TRBD2 identical over 7 bases. CDR3 length equals 16 residues. J gave up 3 bases and V 1 base, and 5 bases lay outside the gene matches. Germline-derived CDR1 and CDR2 are SNHLY and FYNNEI. This chain's CDR3 is CASSEGGGSYTGELFF. CDR3 DNA: TGTGCCAGCAGTGAAGGAGGCGGGAGCTACACCGGGGAGCTGTTTTTT.

The V and J genes are TRBV9 and TRBJ2-3; TRBD1 is a possible D gene (5 bases). V was pared by 0 bases and J by 5 bases, with 10 bases between. The CDR3 spans 14 residues. Germline CDR1 reads SGDLS; CDR2 reads YYNGEE. CDR3 coding DNA: TGTGCCAGCAGCGTAGTAGGGGCCCGAGATACGCAGTATTTT. Translated, it gives CASSVVGARDTQYF.

The chain recombines TRBV20-1 with TRBJ2-7; D is uncertain. V was clipped by 6 bases and J by 3 bases, with 9 bases between them. From germline, CDR1 is DFQATT and CDR2 SNEGSKA (reference sequence). This CDR3 spans 11 amino acids. CDR3 loop: CSAGSIYEQYV. CDR3 nucleotide sequence: TGCAGTGCGGGCAGTATCTACGAGCAGTACGTC.

The genes are TRBV30 and TRBJ1-5; weak D call: TRBD1 (6 bases). Germline V gene data show CDR1 as GTSNPN and CDR2 as SVGIG (reference sequence). Between the trimmed V and J ends, which lost 2 bases and 6 bases, there was a span of 11 bases. The CDR3 consists of 13 residues. The CDR3 region is CAWSPQGIQPQHF. The CDR3 bases are TGTGCCTGGAGTCCTCAGGGGATTCAGCCCCAGCATTTT.

This clone has just one count. This chain uses TRBV28 with TRBJ2-7, with 11 bases aligning to TRBD1. CDR3 length equals 15 residues. CDR1 and CDR2 (germline): MDHEN, SYDVKM. V gave up 4 bases and J gave up 6 bases; unmatched junction bases: 8. The CDR3 loop is CASSSFEGTGGEQYF. Here the CDR3 DNA reads TGTGCCAGCAGTTCCTTCGAGGGGACAGGGGGCGAGCAGTACTTC.

This chain joins TRBV18 and TRBJ1-2; 10 bases match TRBD1. Germline CDR1 and CDR2: KGHSH and LQKENI. CDR3 length equals 16 residues. The ends lost 4 bases at V and 5 bases at J; junction bases unmatched: 10. Here the CDR3 DNA reads TGTGCCAGCTCACGACAGGGGGCTGACTTTGGATATGGCTACACCTTC. Residues: CASSRQGADFGYGYTF.

This clone was detected only once. The chain is built from TRBV5-1 and TRBJ1-1, with TRBD1 identical over 7 bases. The CDR3 totals 13 residues. Per germline, CDR1 SGHRS and CDR2 YFSETQ. J was trimmed by 1 base and V by 7 bases; bases with no gene match: 4. The CDR3 reads CASAGQTNTEAFF. CDR3 bases: TGCGCCAGCGCGGGACAGACGAACACTGAAGCTTTCTTT.

The chain recombines TRBV6-1 with TRBJ1-4; the D gene is possibly TRBD1 (5 bases). Germline CDR1 reads MNHNS; CDR2 reads SASEGT. V was trimmed by 2 bases and J by 3 bases, leaving 10 bases between them. The CDR3 contains 15 residues. The CDR3 coding sequence is TGTGCCAGCAGTGAACAGGGAACGTCTAATGAAAAACTGTTTTTT. This gives the protein CASSEQGTSNEKLFF.

The J gene is TRBJ2-1, the V gene TRBV4-1; 9 nucleotides line up with TRBD2. The CDR3 is 17 residues long. V gave up 6 bases and J gave up 8 bases; unmatched junction bases: 17. Per germline, CDR1 MGHRA and CDR2 YSYEKL. The CDR3 sequence is CASRGGGGGRAMDEQFF. The CDR3 DNA is TGCGCCAGCAGGGGAGGGGGTGGCGGGAGGGCCATGGATGAGCAGTTCTTC.

The chain employs TRBV28 and TRBJ2-3; the match to TRBD2 covers 13 bases. Germline CDR1 and CDR2: MDHEN and SYDVKM. J was trimmed by 4 bases and V by 4 bases; bases with no gene match: 11. This CDR3 is 18 amino acids long. CDR3 in amino acids: CASSSSRTSGSFADTQYF. In DNA, the CDR3 is TGTGCCAGCAGTTCATCCCGGACTAGCGGGAGTTTCGCAGATACGCAGTATTTT.

This chain connects TRBV18 to TRBJ1-1, with D tentatively TRBD1 (5 bases). Germline-derived CDR1 and CDR2 are KGHSH and LQKENI. The CDR3 spans 13 residues. With 1 base removed from V and 5 bases from J, the gap between germline ends came to 8 bases. The DNA of the CDR3 is TGTGCCAGCTCACCACAGGAGGGGACTGAAGCTTTCTTT. Amino acid sequence: CASSPQEGTEAFF.

The chain links TRBV7-9 to TRBJ1-1, with D possibly being TRBD1 (6 bases). There are 14 residues in the CDR3. Trimming removed 2 bases from V and 6 bases from J, with 13 bases in between. Per germline, CDR1 SEHNR and CDR2 FQNEAQ (reference sequence). The CDR3 protein is CASSLRGAYAEAFF. In DNA form, the CDR3 reads TGTGCCAGCAGCTTACGGGGGGCGTACGCTGAAGCTTTCTTT.

V usage is TRBV19 and J usage is TRBJ2-1; 13 nucleotides line up with TRBD2. Trimming removed 3 bases from V and 0 bases from J; junction bases left unmatched: 2. Germline CDR1 reads LNHDA; CDR2 reads SQIVND (reference sequence). The CDR3 spans 17 residues. DNA for the CDR3: TGTGCCAGTAGTATCTGGACTAGCGGGAGCTCCTACAATGAGCAGTTCTTC. Translation gives CASSIWTSGSSYNEQFF. Full variable domain (outside the CDR3, taken from reference TRBV19 and TRBJ2-1): DGGITQSPKYLFRKEGQNVTLSCEQNLNHDAMYWYRQDPGQGLRLIYYSQIVNDFQKGDIAEGYSVSREKKESFPLTVTSAQKNPTAFYLCASSIWTSGSSYNEQFFGPGTRLTVL.

This clone occurred a few times. The chain couples TRBV2 to TRBJ2-2; 8 bases line up with TRBD1. With 0 bases clipped from V and 4 bases from J, the junction kept 4 bases outside the gene matches. Germline V gene sequence: CDR1 SNHLY, CDR2 FYNNEI. This CDR3 is built from 16 residues. CDR3 amino acids: CASSEARGRTTGELFF. The CDR3 nucleotides are TGTGCCAGCAGTGAAGCCAGGGGGCGCACCACCGGGGAGCTGTTTTTT.

The chain joins TRBV27 to TRBJ1-6; no definite D call. The CDR3 has 16 residues. Deletions cut 3 bases from V and 0 bases from J, with 9 bases between. Germline V CDR1 and CDR2: MNHEY, SMNVEV (reference sequence). This CDR3 reads CASSFRRSSYNSPLHF. In DNA form, the CDR3 reads TGTGCCAGCAGTTTCAGGCGAAGCTCCTATAATTCACCCCTCCACTTT.

The genes are TRBV2 and TRBJ2-1; the match to TRBD1 covers 7 bases. The V segment lost 6 bases and the J segment 3 bases; nucleotides outside the gene matches: 8. The CDR3 is 15 amino acids. The germline V gene encodes CDR1 SNHLY and CDR2 FYNNEI. CDR3 protein: CASRGTGTVYNEQFF. CDR3 nucleotide sequence: TGTGCCAGCAGGGGGACCGGGACAGTCTACAATGAGCAGTTCTTC.

V is TRBV7-2 and J is TRBJ1-1; TRBD1 is a possible D gene (6 bases). V was trimmed by 4 bases and J by 3 bases, leaving 9 bases between them. The CDR3 is 13 amino acids. Germline CDR1 SGHTA, CDR2 FQGNSA. This chain's CDR3 is CASSSTGYTEAFF. In DNA, the CDR3 is TGTGCCAGCAGCTCTACAGGGTACACTGAAGCTTTCTTT.

The J gene is TRBJ2-2, the V gene TRBV19, with 11 bases that match TRBD1. The CDR3 is made up of 17 amino acids. Trimming cost V 3 bases and J 4 bases; bases outside gene matches: 7. CDR1 and CDR2 from the germline V gene are LNHDA and SQIVND (reference sequence). The CDR3 sequence: CASSIGDRGSGTGELFF. As DNA, the CDR3 is TGTGCCAGTAGTATTGGGGACAGGGGGTCGGGCACCGGGGAGCTGTTTTTT.